The 3 T cell receptor beta chains reported below all come from one sample, sequenced in a study of cytomegalovirus exposure and HLA in healthy donors. PCR employed 60 Vbeta and 13 Jbeta primers. Data came from immunoSEQ multiplex PCR; TCRdb stores just in-frame clones and leaves some out. The repertoire includes tens of thousands of clones, around three quarters of them detected once, and 5.5% to 7.5% sits in the top ten. Input material: PBMCs. The receptors were gathered from a man aged 45-60 years in good health and CMV-seronegative.

The genes are TRBV27 and TRBJ1-2; TRBD1 matches 8 bases. CDR1 MNHEY and CDR2 SMNVEV come from the germline V gene (reference sequence). This CDR3 region has 15 residues. The ends lost 1 base at V and 8 bases at J; junction bases unmatched: 9. CDR3 protein: CASSLFTQGASGYTF. CDR3 nucleotides: TGTGCCAGCAGTTTATTTACCCAGGGGGCATCCGGCTACACCTTC.

This clone was picked up one time. V gene TRBV4-2 combines with J gene TRBJ1-5; a possible D gene is TRBD1 (5 bases). Between the trimmed V and J ends, which lost 1 base and 2 bases, there was a span of 12 bases. The CDR3 is made up of 16 amino acids. CDR1 is LGHNA and CDR2 is YNFKEQ in the germline V gene. CDR3 DNA: TGTGCCAGCAGCCAAGTTGGCAGGGCTGGCAATCAGCCCCAGCATTTT. It codes for CASSQVGRAGNQPQHF.

The rearrangement uses TRBV6-1 and TRBJ1-1; 8 bases agree with TRBD1. CDR1 and CDR2 (germline): MNHNS, SASEGT. The CDR3 contains 15 residues. Germline trimming cut 5 bases from V and 5 bases from J; bases unmatched to any gene: 10. The CDR3 sequence is CASSNRRGLRTEAFF. CDR3 DNA sequence: TGTGCCAGCAGTAACCGCAGGGGGCTACGGACTGAAGCTTTCTTT.